This TCR beta chain was recorded in a study of shared clonotypes between healthy human individuals. Only in-frame clones appear in the TCRdb table, and some are missing; sequencing was by immunoSEQ multiplex PCR. The table includes 2.3 million or so clones, 80% to 95% detected once. Germline-derived CDR1 and CDR2 are MNHEY and SMNVEV (reference sequence). The CDR3 is made up of 15 amino acids. Trimming removed 8 bases at V and 1 base at J, with 16 bases between. This TCR was recovered from a man aged 18 to 30 in good health. Some clones in this sample may be carry-over from other donors' samples. The material sequenced was naive CD4+ T cells from PBMCs. Specified subset: CD45RA+ positively selected. The V call is TRBV27, the J call TRBJ2-3; D tentatively reads TRBD1 or TRBD2 (5 bases each). CDR3 protein: CASRRDPAGTDTQYF. DNA for the CDR3: TGTGCCAGCCGAAGGGACCCTGCGGGCACAGATACGCAGTATTTT.